The 9 T cell receptor beta chains given below trace back to one sample, sequenced in a study of blood T cell repertoires in COVID-19. Sequenced by immunoSEQ multiplex PCR; TCRdb stores in-frame clones only, minus some. The table lists 200,000 or so clones, 70% to 90% of them singletons. Sample: peripheral blood. These receptors all come from an older woman with acute or convalescent COVID-19.

This clone was seen just once. The V gene is TRBV5-8, the J gene TRBJ1-4, with 8 bases aligning to TRBD1. V dropped 4 bases and J dropped 8; count of bases not matched to a gene: 13. This CDR3 has 16 residues. The germline V gene encodes CDR1 SGHTS and CDR2 YDEGEE. Here the CDR3 DNA reads TGTGCCAGCAGCGTAACAGCTCAGGGGGCGGACGAAAAACTGTTTTTT. Protein product: CASSVTAQGADEKLFF.

This chain's CDR3 is CASSPGQGEVLTDTQYF. Written as DNA, the CDR3 is TGTGCCAGCTCACCCGGACAGGGGGAGGTTTTGACAGATACGCAGTATTTT. The V gene is TRBV18, the J gene TRBJ2-3; 10 positions agree with TRBD1. The CDR3 has 17 amino acids. With V trimmed by 3 bases and J by 3 bases, 9 bases remained unmatched. The germline gives CDR1 KGHSH, CDR2 LQKENI. Supplemented by reference TRBV18 and TRBJ2-3, the full variable domain reads NAGVMQNPRHLVRRRGQEARLRCSPMKGHSHVYWYRQLPEEGLKFMVYLQKENIIDESGMPKERFSAEFPKEGPSILRIQQVVRGDSAAYFCASSPGQGEVLTDTQYFGPGTRLTVL.

This chain's CDR3 is CASTQATGDGYTF. CDR3 nucleotide sequence: TGTGCCAGCACCCAGGCCACGGGAGATGGCTACACCTTC. V is TRBV28 and J is TRBJ1-2; D ambiguous. This CDR3 has 13 residues. Germline V gene data show CDR1 as MDHEN and CDR2 as SYDVKM. Trimming cost V 7 bases and J 6 bases, with 15 bases left between them.

This clone was observed a few times. This chain uses TRBV10-2 with TRBJ1-4; 9 bases fit TRBD1. With V trimmed by 4 bases and J by 6 bases, 6 bases remained unmatched. CDR1 WSHSY and CDR2 SAAADI come from the germline V gene. The CDR3 runs to 15 residues. The CDR3 protein is CASSGATGGYEKLFF. CDR3 DNA sequence: TGCGCCAGCAGTGGGGCTACAGGGGGCTATGAAAAACTGTTTTTT.

This chain joins TRBV10-1 and TRBJ2-1; D gene unclear. Deletions cut 4 bases from V and 0 bases from J, with 13 bases between. Germline V gene data show CDR1 as WNHNN and CDR2 as SYGVQD (reference sequence). CDR3 length: 16 residues. The CDR3 sequence is CASSGFQSSSYNEQFF. CDR3 nucleotide sequence: TGCGCCAGCAGTGGATTTCAATCGAGCTCCTACAATGAGCAGTTCTTC.

The gene calls are TRBV28 and TRBJ1-5; possible D gene TRBD1, 5 bases. CDR1 is MDHEN and CDR2 is SYDVKM in the germline V gene. Trimming took 6 bases from V and 5 from J, leaving 20 bases between them. CDR3 length: 16 residues. The CDR3 DNA reads TGTGCCAGCAGCCCATGGGAGGGCCGGGGCGATCAGCCCCAGCATTTT. This translates into CASSPWEGRGDQPQHF.

Only a few counts were recorded for this clone. This chain connects TRBV7-2 to TRBJ2-2; no firm D call. Looked up from germline, CDR1 is SGHTA and CDR2 is FQGNSA. The CDR3 covers 15 residues. V was clipped by 1 base and J by 3 bases, with 9 bases between them. CDR3 sequence: CASSLERRHTGELFF. Here the CDR3 DNA reads TGTGCCAGCAGCTTAGAACGGAGACACACCGGGGAGCTGTTTTTT.

V is TRBV12-5 and J is TRBJ2-6, with D unresolved. Germline V gene data show CDR1 as LGHNT and CDR2 as FRNRAP. CDR3 length: 15 amino acids. V was cut by 6 bases and J by 0 bases, with 9 bases left in between. The CDR3 coding sequence is TGTGCTAGTGGCCCCGGGTCCTCTGGGGCCAACGTCCTGACTTTC. The encoded protein is CASGPGSSGANVLTF.

The rearrangement joins TRBV5-1 to TRBJ1-1, with 7 bases lining up with TRBD1. CDR1 is SGHRS and CDR2 is YFSETQ in the germline V gene. With V trimmed by 2 bases and J by 2 bases, 3 bases remained unmatched. The CDR3 consists of 14 residues. As DNA, the CDR3 is TGCGCCAGCAGCTTTAAGGGGGCTAACACTGAAGCTTTCTTT. Amino acids: CASSFKGANTEAFF.